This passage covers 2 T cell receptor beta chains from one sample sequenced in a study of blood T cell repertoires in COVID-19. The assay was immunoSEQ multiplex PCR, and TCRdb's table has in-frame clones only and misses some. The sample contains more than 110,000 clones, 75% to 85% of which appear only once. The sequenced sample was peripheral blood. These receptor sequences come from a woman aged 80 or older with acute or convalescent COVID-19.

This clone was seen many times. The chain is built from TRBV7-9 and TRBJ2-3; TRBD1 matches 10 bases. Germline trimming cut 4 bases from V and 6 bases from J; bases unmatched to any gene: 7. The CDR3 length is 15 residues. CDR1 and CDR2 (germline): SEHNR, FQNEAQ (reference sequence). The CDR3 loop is CASSSPGTGVDTQYF. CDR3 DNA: TGTGCCAGCAGCTCCCCCGGGACAGGGGTCGATACGCAGTATTTT.

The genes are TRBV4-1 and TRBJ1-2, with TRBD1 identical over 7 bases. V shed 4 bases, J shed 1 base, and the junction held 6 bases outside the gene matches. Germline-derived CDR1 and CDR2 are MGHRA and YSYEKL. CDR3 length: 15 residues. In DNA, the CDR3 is TGCGCCAGCAGCCGCAGGGACAGCAGTAACTATGGCTACACCTTC. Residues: CASSRRDSSNYGYTF.